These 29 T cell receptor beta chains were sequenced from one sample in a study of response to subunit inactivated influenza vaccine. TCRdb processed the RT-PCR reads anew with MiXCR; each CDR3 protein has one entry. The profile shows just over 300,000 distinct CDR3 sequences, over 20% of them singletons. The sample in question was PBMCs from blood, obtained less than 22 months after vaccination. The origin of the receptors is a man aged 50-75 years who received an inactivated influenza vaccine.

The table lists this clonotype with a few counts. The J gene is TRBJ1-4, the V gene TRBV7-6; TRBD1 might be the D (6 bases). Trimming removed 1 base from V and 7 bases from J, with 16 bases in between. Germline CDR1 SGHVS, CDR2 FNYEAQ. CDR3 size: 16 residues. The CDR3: CASSLVPGARGEKLFF. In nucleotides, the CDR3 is TGTGCCAGCAGCTTAGTACCGGGGGCGCGAGGTGAAAAACTGTTTTTT.

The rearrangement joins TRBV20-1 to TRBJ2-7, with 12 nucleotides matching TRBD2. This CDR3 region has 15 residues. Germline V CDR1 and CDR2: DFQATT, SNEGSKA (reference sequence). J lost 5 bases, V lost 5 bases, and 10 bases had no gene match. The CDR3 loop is CSAQAGTSGPNEQYF. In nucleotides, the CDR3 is TGCAGTGCTCAAGCAGGGACTAGCGGGCCCAACGAGCAGTACTTC.

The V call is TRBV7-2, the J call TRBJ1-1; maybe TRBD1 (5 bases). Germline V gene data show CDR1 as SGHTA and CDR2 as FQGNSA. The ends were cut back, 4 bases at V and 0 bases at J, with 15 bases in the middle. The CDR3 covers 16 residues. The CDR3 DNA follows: TGTGCCAGCAGCTCTCCACGGACACCTCTGAACACTGAAGCTTTCTTT. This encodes CASSSPRTPLNTEAFF. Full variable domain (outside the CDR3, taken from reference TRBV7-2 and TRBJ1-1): GAGVSQSPSNKVTEKGKDVELRCDPISGHTALYWYRQSLGQGLEFLIYFQGNSAPDKSGLPSDRFSAERTGGSVSTLTIQRTQQEDSAVYLCASSSPRTPLNTEAFFGQGTRLTVV.

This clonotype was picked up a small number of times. The CDR3 coding sequence is TGCAGCGTTCCTTTGGTCTGGGGGCGAGGTGAGCAGTTCTTC. This sequence encodes CSVPLVWGRGEQFF. The chain is built from TRBV29-1 and TRBJ2-1, with D possibly matching TRBD1 (6 bases). Per germline, CDR1 SQVTM and CDR2 ANQGSEA. Trimming removed 5 bases from V and 9 bases from J, with 20 bases in between. The CDR3 runs 14 residues.

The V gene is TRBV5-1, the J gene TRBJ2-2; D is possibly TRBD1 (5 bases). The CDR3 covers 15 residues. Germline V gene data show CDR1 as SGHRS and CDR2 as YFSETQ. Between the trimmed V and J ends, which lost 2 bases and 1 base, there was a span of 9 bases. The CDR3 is CASSFLTGNTGELFF. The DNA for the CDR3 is TGCGCCAGCAGCTTCCTAACAGGGAACACCGGGGAGCTGTTTTTT.

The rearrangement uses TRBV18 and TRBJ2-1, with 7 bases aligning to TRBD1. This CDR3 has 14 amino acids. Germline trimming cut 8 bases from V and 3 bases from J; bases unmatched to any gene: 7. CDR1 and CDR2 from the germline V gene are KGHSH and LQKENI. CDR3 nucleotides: TGTGCCAGCACCCGGGACAGAAACTACAATGAGCAGTTCTTC. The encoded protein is CASTRDRNYNEQFF.

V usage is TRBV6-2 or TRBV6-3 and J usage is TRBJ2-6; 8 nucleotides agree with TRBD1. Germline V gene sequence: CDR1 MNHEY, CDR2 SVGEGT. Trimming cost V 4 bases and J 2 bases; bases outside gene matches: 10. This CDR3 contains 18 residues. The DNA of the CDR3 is TGTGCCAGCAGTTCAACCCCGGGACAGGTTACTGGGGCCAACGTCCTGACTTTC. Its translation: CASSSTPGQVTGANVLTF.

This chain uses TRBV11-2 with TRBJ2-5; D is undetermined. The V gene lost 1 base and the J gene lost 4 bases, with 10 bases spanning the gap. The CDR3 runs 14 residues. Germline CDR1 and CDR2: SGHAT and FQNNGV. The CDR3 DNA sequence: TGTGCCAGCAGCTTAGTTGGGGTCCCAGAGACCCAGTACTTC. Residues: CASSLVGVPETQYF.

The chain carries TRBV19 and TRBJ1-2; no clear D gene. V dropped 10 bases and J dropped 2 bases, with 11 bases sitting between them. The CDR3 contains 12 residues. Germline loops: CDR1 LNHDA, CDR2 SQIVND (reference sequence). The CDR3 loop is CAIRTSNYGYTF. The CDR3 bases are TGTGCCATTCGGACCTCCAACTATGGCTACACCTTC.

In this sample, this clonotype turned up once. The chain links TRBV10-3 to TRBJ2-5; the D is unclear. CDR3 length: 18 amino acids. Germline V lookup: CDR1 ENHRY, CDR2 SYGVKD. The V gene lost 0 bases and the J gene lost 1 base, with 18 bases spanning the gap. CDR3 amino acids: CAISESRNPQRTQETQYF. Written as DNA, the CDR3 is TGTGCCATCAGTGAGTCGAGGAACCCACAGCGTACCCAAGAGACCCAGTACTTC.

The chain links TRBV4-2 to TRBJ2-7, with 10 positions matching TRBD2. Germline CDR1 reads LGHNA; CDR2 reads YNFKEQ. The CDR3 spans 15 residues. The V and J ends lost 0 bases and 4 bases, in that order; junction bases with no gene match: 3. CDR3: CASSQEPGLAYEQYF. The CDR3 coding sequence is TGTGCCAGCAGCCAAGAGCCGGGACTAGCGTACGAGCAGTACTTC.

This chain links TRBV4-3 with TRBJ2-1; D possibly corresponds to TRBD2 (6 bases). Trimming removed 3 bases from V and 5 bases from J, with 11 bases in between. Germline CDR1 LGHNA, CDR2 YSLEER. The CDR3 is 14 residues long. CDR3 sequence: CASSQAGSNNEQFF. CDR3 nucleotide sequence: TGCGCCAGCAGCCAGGCGGGGTCTAACAATGAGCAGTTCTTC.

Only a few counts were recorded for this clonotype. The DNA of the CDR3 is TGCAGTGCTAGAGATCAGGTGACAGGGTATGGCTACACCTTC. This sequence encodes CSARDQVTGYGYTF. J is TRBJ1-2 and V is TRBV20-1, with 7 positions matching TRBD1. The CDR3 totals 14 residues. V dropped 0 bases and J dropped 5; count of bases not matched to a gene: 6. The germline V gene has CDR1 DFQATT and CDR2 SNEGSKA (reference sequence).

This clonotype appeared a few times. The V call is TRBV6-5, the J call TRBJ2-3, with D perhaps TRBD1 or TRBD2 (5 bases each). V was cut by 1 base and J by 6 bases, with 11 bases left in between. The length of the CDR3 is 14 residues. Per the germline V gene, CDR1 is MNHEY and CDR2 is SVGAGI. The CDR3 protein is CASSYYSWGDTQYF. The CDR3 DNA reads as TGTGCCAGCAGTTACTACTCCTGGGGGGATACGCAGTATTTT.

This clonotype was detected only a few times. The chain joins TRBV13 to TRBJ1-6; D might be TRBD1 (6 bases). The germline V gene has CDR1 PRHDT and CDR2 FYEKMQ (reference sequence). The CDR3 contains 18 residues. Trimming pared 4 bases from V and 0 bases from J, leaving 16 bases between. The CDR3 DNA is TGTGCCAGCAGCTCGGGGCCGGACAGCCGCTCCTATAATTCACCCCTCCACTTT. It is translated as CASSSGPDSRSYNSPLHF.

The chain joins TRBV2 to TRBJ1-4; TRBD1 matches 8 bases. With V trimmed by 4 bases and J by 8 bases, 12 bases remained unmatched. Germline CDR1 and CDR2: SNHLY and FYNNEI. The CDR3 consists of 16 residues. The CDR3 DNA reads TGTGCCAGCAGTGCGCAGGGGGCCTTGAGCTGGGAAAAACTGTTTTTT. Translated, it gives CASSAQGALSWEKLFF.

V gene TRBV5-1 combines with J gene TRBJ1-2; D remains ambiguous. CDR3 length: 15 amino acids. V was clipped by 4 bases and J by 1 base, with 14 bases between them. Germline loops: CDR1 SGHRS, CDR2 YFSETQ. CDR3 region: CASSPQIRGNYGYTF. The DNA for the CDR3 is TGCGCCAGCAGCCCGCAAATTCGGGGTAACTATGGCTACACCTTC.

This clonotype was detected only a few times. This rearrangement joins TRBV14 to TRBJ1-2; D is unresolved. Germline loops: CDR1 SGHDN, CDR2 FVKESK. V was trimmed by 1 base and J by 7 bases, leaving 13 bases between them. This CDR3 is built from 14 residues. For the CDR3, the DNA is TGTGCCAGCAGCCAAGCCCCTCTGGGTGGTGGCTACACCTTC. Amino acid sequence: CASSQAPLGGGYTF.

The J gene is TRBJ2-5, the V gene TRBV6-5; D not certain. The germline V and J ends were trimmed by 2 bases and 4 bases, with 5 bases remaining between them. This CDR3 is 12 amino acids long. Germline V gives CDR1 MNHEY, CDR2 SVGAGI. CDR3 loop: CASSYVGETQYF. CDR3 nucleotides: TGTGCCAGCAGTTACGTGGGAGAGACCCAGTACTTC.

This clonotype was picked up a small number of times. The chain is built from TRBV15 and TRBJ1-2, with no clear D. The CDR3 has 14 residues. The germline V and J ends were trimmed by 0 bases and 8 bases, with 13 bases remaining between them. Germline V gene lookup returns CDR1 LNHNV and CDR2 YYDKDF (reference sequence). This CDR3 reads CATSRDTEIRGYTF. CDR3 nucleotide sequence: TGTGCCACCAGCAGAGATACCGAGATTAGGGGCTACACCTTC.

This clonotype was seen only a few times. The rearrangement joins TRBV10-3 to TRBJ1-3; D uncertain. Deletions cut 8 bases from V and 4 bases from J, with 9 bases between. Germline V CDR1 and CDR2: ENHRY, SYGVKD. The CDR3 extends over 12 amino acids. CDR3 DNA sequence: TGTGCCATCGCGGAACAGGGAAACACCATATATTTT. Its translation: CAIAEQGNTIYF.

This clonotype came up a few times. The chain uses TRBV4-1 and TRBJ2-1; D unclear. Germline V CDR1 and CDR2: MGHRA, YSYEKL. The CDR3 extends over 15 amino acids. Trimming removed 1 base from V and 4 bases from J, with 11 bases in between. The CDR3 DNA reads TGCGCCAGCAGCCAAGGGGGATTCCGTTACAATGAGCAGTTCTTC. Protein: CASSQGGFRYNEQFF.

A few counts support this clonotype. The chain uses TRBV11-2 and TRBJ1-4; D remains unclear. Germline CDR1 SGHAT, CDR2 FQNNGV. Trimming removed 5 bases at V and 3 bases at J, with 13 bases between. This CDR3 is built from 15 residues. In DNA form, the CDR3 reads TGTGCCAGCAGCAGCATAAGGAAAGCTAATGAAAAACTGTTTTTT. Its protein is CASSSIRKANEKLFF.

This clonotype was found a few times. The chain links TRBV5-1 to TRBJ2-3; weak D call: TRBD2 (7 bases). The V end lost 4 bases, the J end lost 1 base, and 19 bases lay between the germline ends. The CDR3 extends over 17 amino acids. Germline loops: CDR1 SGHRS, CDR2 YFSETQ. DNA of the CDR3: TGCGCCAGCAGCCAACGAGGGGGGGGCGCCGGCACAGATACGCAGTATTTT. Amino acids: CASSQRGGGAGTDTQYF. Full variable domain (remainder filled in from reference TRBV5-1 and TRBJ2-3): KAGVTQTPRYLIKTRGQQVTLSCSPISGHRSVSWYQQTPGQGLQFLFEYFSETQRNKGNFPGRFSGRQFSNSRSEMNVSTLELGDSALYLCASSQRGGGAGTDTQYFGPGTRLTVL.

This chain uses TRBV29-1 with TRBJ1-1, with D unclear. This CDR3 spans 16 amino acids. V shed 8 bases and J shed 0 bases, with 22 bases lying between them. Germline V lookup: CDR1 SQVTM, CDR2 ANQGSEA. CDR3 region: CSPLSPVRVMNTEAFF. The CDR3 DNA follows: TGCAGCCCACTCTCTCCCGTGCGAGTCATGAACACTGAAGCTTTCTTT.

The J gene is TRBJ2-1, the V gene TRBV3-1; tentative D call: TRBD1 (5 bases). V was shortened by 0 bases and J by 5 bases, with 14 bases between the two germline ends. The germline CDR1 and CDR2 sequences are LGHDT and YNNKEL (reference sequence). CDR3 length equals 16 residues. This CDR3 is CASSQDWGSRHNEQFF. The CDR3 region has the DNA TGTGCCAGCAGCCAAGATTGGGGCTCCCGCCACAATGAGCAGTTCTTC.

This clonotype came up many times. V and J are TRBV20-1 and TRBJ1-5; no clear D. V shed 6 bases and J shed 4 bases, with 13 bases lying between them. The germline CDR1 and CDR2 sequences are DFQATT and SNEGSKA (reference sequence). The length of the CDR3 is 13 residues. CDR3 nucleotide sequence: TGCAGTGCCTCGAGGGAGCCAAATCAGCCCCAGCATTTT. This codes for CSASREPNQPQHF.

The CDR3 region has the DNA TGTGCCATCAGAGGGTCCAAGGAGACCCAGTACTTC. Translated: CAIRGSKETQYF. The gene calls are TRBV10-3 and TRBJ2-5; no definite D call. The CDR3 is made up of 12 amino acids. In germline, CDR1 is ENHRY, CDR2 SYGVKD. With 6 bases removed from V and 5 bases from J, the gap between germline ends came to 10 bases.

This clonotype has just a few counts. CDR3 in amino acids: CASRSPVGDEKLFF. CDR3 nucleotides: TGCGCCAGCAGAAGTCCCGTGGGGGATGAAAAACTGTTTTTT. The chain links TRBV5-1 to TRBJ1-4, with D maybe TRBD1 (5 bases). The CDR3 contains 14 residues. CDR1 SGHRS and CDR2 YFSETQ come from the germline V gene. V lost 5 bases, J lost 6 bases, and 14 bases lay in between. The whole variable domain, filled in from reference TRBV5-1 and TRBJ1-4, reads KAGVTQTPRYLIKTRGQQVTLSCSPISGHRSVSWYQQTPGQGLQFLFEYFSETQRNKGNFPGRFSGRQFSNSRSEMNVSTLELGDSALYLCASRSPVGDEKLFFGSGTQLSVL.